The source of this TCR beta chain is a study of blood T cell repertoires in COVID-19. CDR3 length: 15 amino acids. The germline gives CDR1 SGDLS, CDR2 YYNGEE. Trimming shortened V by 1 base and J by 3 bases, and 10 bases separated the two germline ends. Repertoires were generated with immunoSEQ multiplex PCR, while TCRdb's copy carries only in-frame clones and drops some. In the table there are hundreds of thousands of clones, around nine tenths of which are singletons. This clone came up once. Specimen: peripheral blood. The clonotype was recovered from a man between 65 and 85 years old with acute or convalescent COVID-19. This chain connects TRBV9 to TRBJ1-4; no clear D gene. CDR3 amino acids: CASSVTGIPNEKLFF. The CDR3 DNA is TGTGCCAGCAGCGTAACGGGGATTCCTAATGAAAAACTGTTTTTT.